The 9 T cell receptor beta chains given below trace back to one sample, sequenced in a study of lymphopenia after photon versus proton radiotherapy. The protocol was immunoSEQ multiplex PCR, while the TCRdb copy is restricted to in-frame clones and leaves out a portion. The repertoire holds 52,000 or so clones, with roughly nine tenths as singletons. The sample in question was peripheral blood, obtained from a patient treated with photon-based radiotherapy. The receptor set was obtained from a woman aged 40-49 years with cholangiocarcinoma.

CDR3 nucleotides: TGTGCCAGCAGGAAAGTATTACAGGCCGGGGAGGACACTGAAGCTTTCTTT. As protein: CASRKVLQAGEDTEAFF. The rearrangement uses TRBV7-9 and TRBJ1-1; D perhaps matches TRBD1 (5 bases). CDR3 length: 17 amino acids. From germline, CDR1 is SEHNR and CDR2 FQNEAQ (reference sequence). The V and J ends lost 6 bases and 3 bases respectively, with 23 bases between them.

This rearrangement joins TRBV6-6 to TRBJ2-1; 9 bases are shared with TRBD2. The germline CDR1 and CDR2 sequences are MNHNY and SVGAGI (reference sequence). J gave up 6 bases and V 6 bases, and 12 bases lay outside the gene matches. The CDR3 runs 16 residues. As DNA, the CDR3 is TGTGCCAGCAGCCGCGCCGGGCGGGGGGGCATCAATGAGCAGTTCTTC. It is translated as CASSRAGRGGINEQFF.

This chain uses TRBV10-3 with TRBJ2-2; 9 bases are shared with TRBD2. The germline gives CDR1 ENHRY, CDR2 SYGVKD. The CDR3 sequence is 15 residues long. V gave up 3 bases and J gave up 5 bases; unmatched junction bases: 4. CDR3 amino acids: CAISEIAGATGELFF. In DNA, the CDR3 is TGTGCCATCAGTGAAATAGCGGGAGCAACCGGGGAGCTGTTTTTT.

This chain uses TRBV5-1 with TRBJ2-5; 14 nucleotides agree with TRBD2. Germline V gene data show CDR1 as SGHRS and CDR2 as YFSETQ. With 3 bases clipped from V and 5 bases from J, the junction kept 9 bases outside the gene matches. This CDR3 has 17 residues. CDR3 protein: CASSYGTSGSGGETQYF. In DNA form, the CDR3 reads TGCGCCAGCAGCTACGGGACTAGCGGGAGCGGGGGGGAGACCCAGTACTTC. The full variable domain, rest sourced from reference TRBV5-1 and TRBJ2-5, is KAGVTQTPRYLIKTRGQQVTLSCSPISGHRSVSWYQQTPGQGLQFLFEYFSETQRNKGNFPGRFSGRQFSNSRSEMNVSTLELGDSALYLCASSYGTSGSGGETQYFGPGTRLLVL.

The V call is TRBV28, the J call TRBJ2-7; TRBD1 might be the D (5 bases). The CDR3 length is 15 residues. Trimming removed 3 bases from V and 2 bases from J, with 14 bases in between. Germline CDR1 MDHEN, CDR2 SYDVKM. As DNA, the CDR3 is TGTGCCAGCAGTTTTGATAACAGGCCCCCCTACGAGCAGTACTTC. It translates to CASSFDNRPPYEQYF.

The chain combines TRBV29-1 with TRBJ2-1; TRBD2 matches 9 bases. With 4 bases clipped from V and 2 bases from J, the junction kept 3 bases outside the gene matches. This CDR3 has 14 amino acids. Germline V CDR1 and CDR2: SQVTM, ANQGSEA. CDR3 in amino acids: CSVGAGGTYNEQFF. In DNA form, the CDR3 reads TGCAGCGTTGGGGCGGGAGGGACCTACAATGAGCAGTTCTTC.

In its sample, this clone was seen a few times. V gene TRBV11-2 combines with J gene TRBJ2-5; the D is unclear. The CDR3 has 17 residues. V was shortened by 5 bases and J by 1 base, with 20 bases between the two germline ends. Germline V lookup: CDR1 SGHAT, CDR2 FQNNGV. The CDR3 here is CASSPPPSENIQETQYF. CDR3 sequence (DNA): TGTGCCAGCAGCCCGCCCCCTTCCGAAAACATCCAAGAGACCCAGTACTTC.

This clone showed up just once. This chain connects TRBV19 to TRBJ1-1; D unresolved. Germline values: CDR1 LNHDA, CDR2 SQIVND (reference sequence). Trimming cost V 6 bases and J 0 bases, with 5 bases left between them. The CDR3 is made up of 12 amino acids. In DNA, the CDR3 is TGTGCCAGTAGGACTTTGAACACTGAAGCTTTCTTT. Residues: CASRTLNTEAFF.

As concerns this clone: As the CDR3 is not closed by the conserved phenylalanine or tryptophan, this likely results from a read error. It is unclear where the CDR3 begins or ends on the DNA, so no DNA is shown, and the CDR3 is as TCRdb lists it. The chain recombines TRBV4-2 with TRBJ1-1; the table's D call TRBD1 went unverified against the DNA. The CDR3 spans 10 amino acids, including both terminal residues. In germline, CDR1 is LGHNA, CDR2 YNFKEQ. CDR3 amino acids: CASSLTGGRE.